Following are 9 T cell receptor beta chains from one sample sequenced in a study of regulatory T cells in long-lasting Graves disease. iRepertoire HTBI primers and Arm-PCR of CDR3 regions built TCR beta libraries. TCRdb itself ran the multiplex PCR reads through MiXCR, one entry per CDR3 protein. Of 350,000 to 550,000 distinct CDR3 sequences detected, about 15% appear once; the ten largest clones hold about 23%. Time point of the sample: newly diagnosed GD, antithyroid drugs for less than 3 months. TCR sequences were obtained from RNA taken from PBMCs. Another study also made use of these data, one on T cells in Graves' hyperthyroidism and ophthalmopathy.

The sample in question was peripheral blood mononuclear cells (PBMCs), obtained at new diagnosis, from a patient treated with antithyroid drugs. The receptors were gathered from a woman under 30 with Graves disease.

The DNA for the CDR3 is TGCGCCAGCAGCCAAGAAAAGGCCGGTGGGGCTCAGCCCCAGCATTTT. Amino acids: CASSQEKAGGAQPQHF. V and J are TRBV4-1 and TRBJ1-5, with D possibly TRBD1 on 5 matching bases. Germline values: CDR1 MGHRA, CDR2 YSYEKL. The V and J ends lost 0 bases and 6 bases respectively, with 15 bases between them. The CDR3 sequence is 16 residues long.

This clonotype came up a few times. The J gene is TRBJ2-5, the V gene TRBV15, with D tentatively TRBD2 (6 bases). Trimming took off 3 bases at V and 2 bases at J, with 13 bases between the two ends. The CDR3 runs 15 residues. The germline CDR1 and CDR2 sequences are LNHNV and YYDKDF (reference sequence). CDR3 protein: CATSSHWREQETQYF. DNA of the CDR3: TGTGCCACCAGCAGCCACTGGCGGGAACAAGAGACCCAGTACTTC.

The chain is built from TRBV20-1 and TRBJ2-3, with a possible D match to TRBD2 (6 bases). This CDR3 contains 15 residues. Germline V gives CDR1 DFQATT, CDR2 SNEGSKA (reference sequence). V lost 0 bases, J lost 4 bases, and 14 bases lay in between. The CDR3 bases are TGCAGTGCTAGAGATCGGGACTTCTCGCCAGATACGCAGTATTTT. This encodes CSARDRDFSPDTQYF.

This clonotype showed up many times. The chain joins TRBV2 to TRBJ2-5; D might be TRBD1 (6 bases). This CDR3 region has 16 residues. Trimming left V 5 bases short and J 2 bases short, with 18 bases between. Germline V gene data show CDR1 as SNHLY and CDR2 as FYNNEI. For the CDR3, the DNA is TGTGCCAGCAGTCAGCGCAGGGGCACCGGGCAAGAGACCCAGTACTTC. Protein sequence: CASSQRRGTGQETQYF.

J is TRBJ2-7 and V is TRBV29-1; 9 positions agree with TRBD2. CDR3 length: 13 residues. Trimming took 4 bases from V and 3 from J; bases not matched to a gene: 4. Germline V gene lookup returns CDR1 SQVTM and CDR2 ANQGSEA. DNA of the CDR3: TGCAGCGTTGGGAGTAGCGGGAGCTACGAGCAGTACTTC. As protein: CSVGSSGSYEQYF.

This clonotype was observed at least ten times. The V and J genes are TRBV28 and TRBJ2-1; D is undetermined. In germline, CDR1 is MDHEN, CDR2 SYDVKM. V was cut by 6 bases and J by 11 bases, with 14 bases left in between. This CDR3 contains 12 residues. The CDR3, as DNA: TGTGCCAGCAGCTCCTTCCGGGTCCAGCAGTTCTTC. Its translation: CASSSFRVQQFF.

This clonotype appeared many times. V is TRBV3-1 and J is TRBJ2-3; D may be TRBD2 (5 bases). The V gene's germline CDR1 is LGHDT and CDR2 YNNKEL (reference sequence). The CDR3 covers 15 residues. Trimming stripped 3 bases from V and 4 bases from J, with 14 bases between. CDR3 residues: CASSQWPGVADTQYF. For the CDR3, the DNA is TGTGCCAGCAGCCAGTGGCCCGGGGTGGCAGATACGCAGTATTTT.

This clonotype has only a few counts. The CDR3 sequence: CASSDWGEQYF. For the CDR3, the DNA is TGTGCCAGCAGTGACTGGGGCGAGCAGTACTTC. The chain employs TRBV6-1 and TRBJ2-7; D is uncertain. The V and J ends lost 3 bases and 6 bases respectively, with 6 bases between them. Looked up from germline, CDR1 is MNHNS and CDR2 is SASEGT. The CDR3 has 11 amino acids.

Ten or more counts support this clonotype. The chain uses TRBV28 and TRBJ2-2; 9 bases agree with TRBD1. This CDR3 has 15 amino acids. The V segment lost 5 bases and the J segment 6 bases; nucleotides outside the gene matches: 7. Germline values: CDR1 MDHEN, CDR2 SYDVKM. CDR3 nucleotides: TGTGCCAGCAGTCGAACAGGGGGCGCTCCCGGGGAGCTGTTTTTT. Its translation: CASSRTGGAPGELFF.